This T cell receptor beta chain was captured in a study of blood T cell repertoires in COVID-19. Clones were read by immunoSEQ multiplex PCR, and TCRdb kept only the in-frame ones, dropping some. This table holds about 330,000 clones, around 84% found once. CDR1 LNHDA and CDR2 SQIVND come from the germline V gene (reference sequence). The CDR3 contains 13 residues. With 4 bases removed from V and 8 bases from J, the gap between germline ends came to 9 bases. The receptor was isolated from a woman between 18 and 29 years old who had recovered from COVID-19. The chain recombines TRBV19 with TRBJ1-6; D not certain. Sequenced: PBMCs or T cells enriched from blood (not recorded which). Here the CDR3 reads CASSRREDSPLHF. The CDR3 DNA sequence: TGTGCCAGTAGTAGGCGGGAAGATTCACCCCTCCACTTT.